This T cell receptor (beta chain) appears in the sequencing data of a study of control samples from healthy donors and cancer patients. Trimming left V 0 bases short and J 2 bases short, with 13 bases between. This CDR3 has 16 residues. Germline V CDR1 and CDR2: LGHDT, YNNKEL (reference sequence). The repertoire was sequenced with immunoSEQ multiplex PCR; TCRdb's copy has only in-frame clones and lacks some. The repertoire has approximately 150,000 clones, approximately 92% of them found once; the top ten carry 2% to 2.5%. The genes are TRBV3-1 (or the pseudogene TRBV3-2) and TRBJ1-2; D is possibly TRBD1 (5 bases). This sequence was found in a woman in her forties in good health. The source material was blood. The CDR3 sequence: CASSQDPQGGNYGYTF. The CDR3 DNA sequence: TGTGCCAGCAGCCAAGATCCGCAGGGAGGGAACTATGGCTACACCTTC.